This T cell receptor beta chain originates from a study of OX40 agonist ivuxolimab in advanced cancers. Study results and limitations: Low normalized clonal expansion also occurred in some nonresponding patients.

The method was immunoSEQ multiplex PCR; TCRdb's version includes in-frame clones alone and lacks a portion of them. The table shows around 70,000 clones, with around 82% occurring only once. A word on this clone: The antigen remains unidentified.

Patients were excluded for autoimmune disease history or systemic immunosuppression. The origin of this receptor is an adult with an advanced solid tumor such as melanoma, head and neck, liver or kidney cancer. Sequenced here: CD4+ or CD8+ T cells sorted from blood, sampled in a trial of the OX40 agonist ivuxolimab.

Here the CDR3 reads CASSNGRGLGEQFF. The CDR3 nucleotides are TGTGCCAGTAGTAACGGGCGGGGGTTGGGTGAGCAGTTCTTC. The chain links TRBV19 to TRBJ2-1, with 7 bases that match TRBD2. V trimming: 4 bases; J trimming: 9 bases; junction bases outside the gene matches: 9. The CDR3 runs to 14 residues. CDR1 is LNHDA and CDR2 is SQIVND in the germline V gene (reference sequence).